This is a list of T cell receptor beta chains from one sample in a study of T cell repertoires in aging, cancer and after chemotherapy. MiXCR, run by TCRdb on the multiplex PCR reads, gives a single entry per CDR3 protein. The repertoire holds about 10,000 distinct CDR3 sequences, with around 57% as singletons. The specimen sequenced was blood. The receptors originated from a human donor in good health. Both conserved end residues are part of each CDR3. Each record gives: V gene, CDR3 protein.

V gene: TRBV6-2/TRBV6-3; CDR3 protein: CASSPLAGFDSPLHF
V gene: TRBV19; CDR3 protein: CASSKPGQNTEAFF
V gene: TRBV14; CDR3 protein: CASSQEAAGAPLHF
V gene: TRBV6-9; CDR3 protein: CALGGVAREQYF
V gene: TRBV6-6; CDR3 protein: CASSYPSRGGARSTDTQYF
V gene: TRBV19; CDR3 protein: CASSMWEGSGSHNEQFF
V gene: TRBV18; CDR3 protein: CASSPGSGSGNTIYF
V gene: TRBV29-1; CDR3 protein: CSVVTDRDSYEQYF
V gene: TRBV7-9; CDR3 protein: CASSLEQRSEQYF
V gene: TRBV5-6; CDR3 protein: CASSFAGANVLTF
V gene: TRBV29-1; CDR3 protein: CSVITGADEKLFF
V gene: TRBV5-4; CDR3 protein: CASSWDLAGTYEQYF
V gene: TRBV29-1; CDR3 protein: CSVEGSSGGTDTQYF
V gene: TRBV12-3/TRBV12-4; CDR3 protein: CASSLNANTGELFF
V gene: TRBV27; CDR3 protein: CASSLQSVRGETQYF
V gene: TRBV6-1; CDR3 protein: CASSLRDRLYEQYF
V gene: TRBV5-4; CDR3 protein: CASSPSAGNTGELFF
V gene: TRBV11-1; CDR3 protein: CASSFQASGATDTQYF
V gene: TRBV12-3/TRBV12-4; CDR3 protein: CASSLEMTLYEQYF
V gene: TRBV19; CDR3 protein: CASTGFNEQYF
V gene: TRBV30; CDR3 protein: CALKGREYQETQYF
V gene: TRBV5-5; CDR3 protein: CASSQRGGDGYEQYF
V gene: TRBV6-5; CDR3 protein: CASRGRGTDTQYF
V gene: TRBV6-5; CDR3 protein: CASSYGDSWETQYF
V gene: TRBV5-5; CDR3 protein: CASSGYGTGGVTFF
V gene: TRBV6-2/TRBV6-3; CDR3 protein: CASSLGGVGNQPQHF
V gene: TRBV6-1; CDR3 protein: CASSGGQTAAQHF
V gene: TRBV29-1; CDR3 protein: CSVASGRMAEQFF
V gene: TRBV7-2; CDR3 protein: CASSLAGAGDTQYF
V gene: TRBV5-6; CDR3 protein: CASSSISLAHTGELFF
V gene: TRBV12-3/TRBV12-4; CDR3 protein: CASSPFGSSRSGNTIYF
V gene: TRBV6-2/TRBV6-3; CDR3 protein: CASSPLDGTRQPQHF
V gene: TRBV29-1; CDR3 protein: CSPLKRVDWSTEAFF
V gene: TRBV15; CDR3 protein: CATSLNLGIYEQFF
V gene: TRBV5-6; CDR3 protein: CASSLAPRTPNEQYF
V gene: TRBV4-3; CDR3 protein: CASSQDPAGQPQHF
V gene: TRBV7-2; CDR3 protein: CASSLQGQDTQYF
V gene: TRBV6-5; CDR3 protein: CASSPHQSSGNTIYF
V gene: TRBV19; CDR3 protein: CASSTLAHPNQPQHF
V gene: TRBV19; CDR3 protein: CASSMARETNEKLFF
V gene: TRBV7-2; CDR3 protein: CASSDGGSGALAETQYF
V gene: TRBV20-1; CDR3 protein: CSASMASAYNEQFF
V gene: TRBV19; CDR3 protein: CASSIFLSGAYEQYF
V gene: TRBV5-5; CDR3 protein: CASSSPRNTEAFF
V gene: TRBV6-1; CDR3 protein: CASSLSRDSPYGYTF
V gene: TRBV19; CDR3 protein: CASSMARDRDEAFF
V gene: TRBV5-4; CDR3 protein: CASSPGTGVETQYF
V gene: TRBV6-5; CDR3 protein: CASSYGSQGAFF
V gene: TRBV19; CDR3 protein: CASSIRQGARNTGELFF
V gene: TRBV19; CDR3 protein: CASSVDRERETQYF
V gene: TRBV30; CDR3 protein: CAWSDRRVQETQYF
V gene: TRBV19; CDR3 protein: CASSTTGEKLFF
V gene: TRBV4-2; CDR3 protein: CASSQVSGRSPNEQFF
V gene: TRBV29-1; CDR3 protein: CSAQREGYEQYF